This T cell receptor (beta chain) was sequenced for a study of cytomegalovirus exposure and HLA in healthy donors. Overall study context: Earlier findings included 100 million to 130 million unique TCR beta sequences obtained from roughly 200 million T cells. Whole-study results and caveats: A later analysis reported that several of the most significant clusters appeared to be linked to common viral pathogens, among them Epstein-Barr virus.

Germline V lookup: CDR1 MNHEY, CDR2 SVGAGI. V gave up 6 bases and J gave up 6 bases; unmatched junction bases: 11. The CDR3 totals 15 residues. This clone was observed once. The antigen is unknown. PCR was performed using 60 Vbeta and 13 Jbeta primers. Clones were read by immunoSEQ multiplex PCR, and TCRdb kept only the in-frame ones, dropping some. There are around 130,000 clones in the sample; 65% to 90% occur only once, and 2.5% to 3% lies in the top ten. The sequence was collected from a woman under 30 in good health and CMV-seropositive. V usage is TRBV6-5 and J usage is TRBJ2-3; 8 nucleotides agree with TRBD2. Material: PBMCs. The CDR3 spells CASSLTSGPGDTQYF. The CDR3 bases are TGTGCCAGCAGCCTAACTAGCGGCCCCGGGGATACGCAGTATTTT.